The clone carrying this T cell receptor (beta chain) was recorded only once. The germline V and J ends were trimmed by 6 bases and 2 bases, with 17 bases remaining between them. CDR3 size: 15 residues. CDR1 MNHEY and CDR2 SMNVEV come from the germline V gene (reference sequence). This specimen belongs to a study of blood T cell repertoires in COVID-19. The wider study: The United States, Italy and Spain were the sources of the acute and convalescent COVID-19 samples. T cells, B-cell-depleted T cells, or PBMCs supplied cDNA or gDNA.

In the original processing: Estimates of nucleated cell counts were drawn from the amplification of reference gene primers. Repertoires were generated with immunoSEQ multiplex PCR, while TCRdb's copy carries only in-frame clones and drops some. The V and J calls and the clone size are those of that table, but D and trimming were determined from the DNA. Of 120,000 or so clones in the sample, around 80% were seen once. The rearrangement uses TRBV27 and TRBJ2-7; TRBD2 might be the D (5 bases). Material: peripheral blood. The source of this sequence is a man in his fifties or sixties with acute or convalescent COVID-19. The CDR3 sequence: CASRRFMGSTYEQYF. CDR3 DNA sequence: TGTGCCAGCAGGCGATTTATGGGGAGCACCTACGAGCAGTACTTC.